This T cell receptor (delta chain) was documented in a study of gamma-delta chains in newborns, infants, children. TCRdb reprocessed the reads using CATT. The sample contains about 7,100 delta-chain clones, 0.5% to 0.85% of which appear only once. This clone was observed a handful of times. A much larger clone lies a single base off, so this may be a read error. Germline values: CDR1 GEAIGNYY, CDR2 EKD. The CDR3 is 17 amino acids. Germline trimming cut 4 bases from V and 3 bases from J; bases unmatched to any gene: 5. The clonotype originates from a child who was a newborn, infant or young child, either healthy, febrile or measles-vaccinated (not recorded which). The gene calls are TRDV2 and TRDJ3, with 10 bases that match TRDD3. Sequencing was done on a sample of blood. CDR3 protein: CACEPLGDGWDTRQMFF. The DNA for the CDR3 is TGTGCCTGTGAACCACTGGGGGATGGCTGGGACACCCGACAGATGTTTTTC.